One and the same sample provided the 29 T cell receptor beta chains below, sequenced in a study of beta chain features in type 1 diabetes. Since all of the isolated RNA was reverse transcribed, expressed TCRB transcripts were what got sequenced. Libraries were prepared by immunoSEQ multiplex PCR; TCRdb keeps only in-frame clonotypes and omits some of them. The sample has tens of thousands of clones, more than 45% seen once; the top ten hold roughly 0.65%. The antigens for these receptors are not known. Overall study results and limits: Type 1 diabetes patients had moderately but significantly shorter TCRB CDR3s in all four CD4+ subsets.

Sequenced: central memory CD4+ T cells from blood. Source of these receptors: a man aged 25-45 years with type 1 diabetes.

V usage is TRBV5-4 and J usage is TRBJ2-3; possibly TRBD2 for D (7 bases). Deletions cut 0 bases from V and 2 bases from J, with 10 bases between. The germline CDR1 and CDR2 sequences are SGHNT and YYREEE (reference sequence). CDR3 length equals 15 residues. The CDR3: CASSLDGGHTDTQYF. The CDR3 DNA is TGTGCCAGCAGCTTGGACGGGGGGCACACAGATACGCAGTATTTT.

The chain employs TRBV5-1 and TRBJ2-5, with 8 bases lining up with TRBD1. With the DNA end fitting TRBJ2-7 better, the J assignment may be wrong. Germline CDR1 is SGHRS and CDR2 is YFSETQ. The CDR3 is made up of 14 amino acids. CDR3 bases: TGCGCCAGCAGCTACGGGACAGGACCCTACGAGCAGTACTTC. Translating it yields CASSYGTGPYEQYF.

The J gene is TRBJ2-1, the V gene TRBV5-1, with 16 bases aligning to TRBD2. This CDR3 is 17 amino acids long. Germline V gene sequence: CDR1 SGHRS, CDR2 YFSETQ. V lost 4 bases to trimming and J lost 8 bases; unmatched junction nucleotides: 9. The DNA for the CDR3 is TGCGCCAGCAGCCGTTCCGGGACTAGCGGGAGGGTGGATGAGCAGTTCTTC. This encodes CASSRSGTSGRVDEQFF.

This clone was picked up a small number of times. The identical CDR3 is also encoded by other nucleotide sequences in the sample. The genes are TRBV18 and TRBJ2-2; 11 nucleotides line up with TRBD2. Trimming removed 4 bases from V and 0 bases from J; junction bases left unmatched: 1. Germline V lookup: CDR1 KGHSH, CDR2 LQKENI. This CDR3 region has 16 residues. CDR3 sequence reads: CASSQTSGANTGELFF. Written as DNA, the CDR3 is TGTGCCAGCTCACAGACTAGCGGGGCGAACACCGGGGAGCTGTTTTTT.

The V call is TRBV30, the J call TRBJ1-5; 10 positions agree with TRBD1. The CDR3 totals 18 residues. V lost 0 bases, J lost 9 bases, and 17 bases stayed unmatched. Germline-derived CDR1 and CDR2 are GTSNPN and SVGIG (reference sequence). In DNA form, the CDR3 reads TGTGCCTGGAGTGTACTAGGAGGGGGACAGGGGAAGTCTCTGCCCCAGCATTTT. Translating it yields CAWSVLGGGQGKSLPQHF.

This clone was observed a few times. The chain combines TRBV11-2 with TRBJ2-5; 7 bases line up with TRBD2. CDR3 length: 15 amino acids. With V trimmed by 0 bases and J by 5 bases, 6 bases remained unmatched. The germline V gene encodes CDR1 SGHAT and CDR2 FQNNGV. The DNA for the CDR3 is TGTGCCAGCAGCTTAGATCTAGGGAGGGTGGAGACCCAGTACTTC. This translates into CASSLDLGRVETQYF.

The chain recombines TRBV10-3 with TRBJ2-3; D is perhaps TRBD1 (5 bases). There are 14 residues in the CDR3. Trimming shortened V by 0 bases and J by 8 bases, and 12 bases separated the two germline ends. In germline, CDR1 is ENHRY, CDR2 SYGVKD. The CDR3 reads CAISESKGEGTQYF. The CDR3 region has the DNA TGTGCCATCAGTGAGTCGAAAGGGGAAGGTACGCAGTATTTT.

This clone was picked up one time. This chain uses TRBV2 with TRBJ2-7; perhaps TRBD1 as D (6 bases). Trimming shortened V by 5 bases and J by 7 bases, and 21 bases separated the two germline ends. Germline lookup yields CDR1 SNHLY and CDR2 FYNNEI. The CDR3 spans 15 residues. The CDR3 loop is CASSRPGHSFGEQYF. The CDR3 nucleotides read TGTGCCAGCAGTCGGCCGGGACATAGTTTCGGAGAGCAGTACTTC. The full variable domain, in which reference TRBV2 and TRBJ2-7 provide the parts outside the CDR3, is EPEVTQTPSHQVTQMGQEVILRCVPISNHLYFYWYRQILGQKVEFLVSFYNNEISEKSEIFDDQFSVERPDGSNFTLKIRSTKLEDSAMYFCASSRPGHSFGEQYFGPGTRLTVT.

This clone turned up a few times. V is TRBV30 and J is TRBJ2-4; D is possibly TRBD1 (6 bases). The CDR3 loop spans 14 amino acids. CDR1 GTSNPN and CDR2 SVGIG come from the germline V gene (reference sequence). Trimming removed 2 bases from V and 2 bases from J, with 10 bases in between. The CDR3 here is CAWSLGTSKNIQYF. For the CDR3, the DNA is TGTGCCTGGAGTTTGGGGACATCCAAAAACATTCAGTACTTC.

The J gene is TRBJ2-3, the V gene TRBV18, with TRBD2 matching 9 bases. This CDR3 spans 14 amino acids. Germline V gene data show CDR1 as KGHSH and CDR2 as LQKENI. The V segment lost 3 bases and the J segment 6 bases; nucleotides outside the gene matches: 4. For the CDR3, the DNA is TGTGCCAGCTCACCGGGACTAGCTGGGGATACGCAGTATTTT. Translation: CASSPGLAGDTQYF.

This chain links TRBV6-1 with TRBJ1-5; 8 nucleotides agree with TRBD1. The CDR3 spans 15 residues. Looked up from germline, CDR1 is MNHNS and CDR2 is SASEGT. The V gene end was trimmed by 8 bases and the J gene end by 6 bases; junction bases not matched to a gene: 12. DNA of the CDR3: TGTGCCAGCCGTGCCGGGGGCAGGGGGCGTCAGCCCCAGCATTTT. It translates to CASRAGGRGRQPQHF.

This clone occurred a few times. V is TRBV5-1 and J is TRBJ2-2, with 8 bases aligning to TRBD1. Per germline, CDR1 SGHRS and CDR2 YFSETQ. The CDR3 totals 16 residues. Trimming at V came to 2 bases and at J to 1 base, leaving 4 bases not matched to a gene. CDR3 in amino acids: CASSFPDRGNTGELFF. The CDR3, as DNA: TGCGCCAGCAGCTTTCCCGACAGGGGGAACACCGGGGAGCTGTTTTTT.

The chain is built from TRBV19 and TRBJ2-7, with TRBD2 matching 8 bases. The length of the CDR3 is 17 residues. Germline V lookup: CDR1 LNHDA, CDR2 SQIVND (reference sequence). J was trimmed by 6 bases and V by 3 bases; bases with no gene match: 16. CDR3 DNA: TGTGCCAGTAGTATGGTCAGCGGGAGTCTCTTGGGGGGCGAGCAGTACTTC. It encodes CASSMVSGSLLGGEQYF. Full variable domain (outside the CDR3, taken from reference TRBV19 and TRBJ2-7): DGGITQSPKYLFRKEGQNVTLSCEQNLNHDAMYWYRQDPGQGLRLIYYSQIVNDFQKGDIAEGYSVSREKKESFPLTVTSAQKNPTAFYLCASSMVSGSLLGGEQYFGPGTRLTVT.

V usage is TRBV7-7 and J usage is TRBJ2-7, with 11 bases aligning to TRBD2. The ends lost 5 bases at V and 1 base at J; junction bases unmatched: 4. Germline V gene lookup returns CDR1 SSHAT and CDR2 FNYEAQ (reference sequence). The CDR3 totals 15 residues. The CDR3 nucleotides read TGTGCCAGCAGCCCGGGGACTAGCGGATCCTACGAGCAGTACTTC. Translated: CASSPGTSGSYEQYF.

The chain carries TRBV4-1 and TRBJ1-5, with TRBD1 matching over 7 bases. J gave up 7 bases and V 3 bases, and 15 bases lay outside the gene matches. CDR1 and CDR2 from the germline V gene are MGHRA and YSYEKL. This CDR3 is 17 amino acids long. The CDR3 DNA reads TGCGCCAGCAGCCAGACTACAGGGGTAGATCGGGGCCAGCCCCAGCATTTT. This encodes CASSQTTGVDRGQPQHF.

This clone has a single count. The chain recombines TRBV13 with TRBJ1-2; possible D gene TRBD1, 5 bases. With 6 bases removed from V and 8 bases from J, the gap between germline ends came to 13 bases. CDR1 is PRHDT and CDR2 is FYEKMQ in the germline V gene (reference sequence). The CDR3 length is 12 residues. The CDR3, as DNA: TGTGCCAGCAGTCAAAGACAGTCCGGCTACACCTTC. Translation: CASSQRQSGYTF.

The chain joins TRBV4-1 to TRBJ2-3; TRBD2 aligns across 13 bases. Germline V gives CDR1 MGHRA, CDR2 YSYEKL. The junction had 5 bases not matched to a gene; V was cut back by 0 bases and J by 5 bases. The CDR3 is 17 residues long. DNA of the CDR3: TGCGCCAGCAGCCAAGAGACTAGCGGGGGGCGTGGAGATACGCAGTATTTT. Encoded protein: CASSQETSGGRGDTQYF.

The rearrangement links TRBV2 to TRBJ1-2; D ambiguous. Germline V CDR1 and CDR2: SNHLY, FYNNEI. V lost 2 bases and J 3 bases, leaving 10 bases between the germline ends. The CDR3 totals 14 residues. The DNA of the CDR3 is TGTGCCAGCAGTGAAATGGCGGATTACTATGGCTACACCTTC. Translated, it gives CASSEMADYYGYTF.

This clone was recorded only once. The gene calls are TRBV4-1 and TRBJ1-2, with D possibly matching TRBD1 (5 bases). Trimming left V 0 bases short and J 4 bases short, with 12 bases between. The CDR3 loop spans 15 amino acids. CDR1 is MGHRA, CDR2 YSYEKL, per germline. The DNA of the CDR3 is TGCGCCAGCAGCCAAGATGGCCAGGGCTTCTATGGCTACACCTTC. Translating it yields CASSQDGQGFYGYTF.

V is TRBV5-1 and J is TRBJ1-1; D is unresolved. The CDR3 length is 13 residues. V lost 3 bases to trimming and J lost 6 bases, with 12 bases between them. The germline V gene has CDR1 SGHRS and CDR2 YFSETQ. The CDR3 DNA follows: TGCGCCAGCAGCTGGAGGCCGGCCTCTGAAGCTTTCTTT. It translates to CASSWRPASEAFF. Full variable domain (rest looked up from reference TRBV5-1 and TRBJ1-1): KAGVTQTPRYLIKTRGQQVTLSCSPISGHRSVSWYQQTPGQGLQFLFEYFSETQRNKGNFPGRFSGRQFSNSRSEMNVSTLELGDSALYLCASSWRPASEAFFGQGTRLTVV.

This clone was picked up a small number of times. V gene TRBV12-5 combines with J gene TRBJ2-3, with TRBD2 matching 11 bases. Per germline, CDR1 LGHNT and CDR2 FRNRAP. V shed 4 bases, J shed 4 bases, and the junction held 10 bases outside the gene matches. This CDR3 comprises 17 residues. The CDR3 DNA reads TGTGCTAGTGGTTCCCTCGTTAGCGGGAGGGCCGCAGATACGCAGTATTTT. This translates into CASGSLVSGRAADTQYF.

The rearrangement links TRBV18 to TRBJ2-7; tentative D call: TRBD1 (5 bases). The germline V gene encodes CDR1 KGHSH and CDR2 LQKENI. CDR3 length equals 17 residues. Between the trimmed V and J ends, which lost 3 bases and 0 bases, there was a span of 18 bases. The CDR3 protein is CASSPGAWQGNSYEQYF. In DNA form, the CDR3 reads TGTGCCAGCTCACCTGGGGCCTGGCAGGGCAACTCCTACGAGCAGTACTTC. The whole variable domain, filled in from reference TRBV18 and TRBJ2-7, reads NAGVMQNPRHLVRRRGQEARLRCSPMKGHSHVYWYRQLPEEGLKFMVYLQKENIIDESGMPKERFSAEFPKEGPSILRIQQVVRGDSAAYFCASSPGAWQGNSYEQYFGPGTRLTVT.

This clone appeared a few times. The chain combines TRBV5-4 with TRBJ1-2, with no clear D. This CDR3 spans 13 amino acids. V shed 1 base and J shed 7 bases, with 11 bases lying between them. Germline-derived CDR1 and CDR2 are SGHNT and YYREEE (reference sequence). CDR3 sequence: CASSLIGLGGYTF. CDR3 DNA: TGTGCCAGCAGCTTGATTGGGCTGGGTGGCTACACCTTC. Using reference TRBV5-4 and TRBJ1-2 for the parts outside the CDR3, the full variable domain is ETGVTQSPTHLIKTRGQQVTLRCSSQSGHNTVSWYQQALGQGPQFIFQYYREEENGRGNFPPRFSGLQFPNYSSELNVNALELDDSALYLCASSLIGLGGYTFGSGTRLTVV.

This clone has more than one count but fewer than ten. The CDR3: CASSVGGGAETQYF. The CDR3 DNA follows: TGTGCCAGCAGCGTAGGCGGGGGGGCAGAGACCCAGTACTTC. The chain recombines TRBV9 with TRBJ2-5; 9 nucleotides agree with TRBD2. J gave up 4 bases and V 0 bases, and 1 base lay outside the gene matches. The CDR3 totals 14 residues. The germline gives CDR1 SGDLS, CDR2 YYNGEE.

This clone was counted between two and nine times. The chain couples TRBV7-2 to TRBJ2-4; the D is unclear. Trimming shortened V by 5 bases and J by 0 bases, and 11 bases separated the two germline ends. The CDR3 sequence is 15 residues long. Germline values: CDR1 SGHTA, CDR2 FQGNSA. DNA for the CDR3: TGTGCCAGCAGCCCAGACTTCATAGCCAAAAACATTCAGTACTTC. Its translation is CASSPDFIAKNIQYF.

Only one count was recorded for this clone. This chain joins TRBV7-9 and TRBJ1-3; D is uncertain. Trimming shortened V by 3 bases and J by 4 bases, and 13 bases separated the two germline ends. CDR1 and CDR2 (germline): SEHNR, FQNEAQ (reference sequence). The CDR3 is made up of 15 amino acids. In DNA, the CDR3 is TGTGCCAGCAGCTTGTTTCGAGGATCCGGAAACACCATATATTTT. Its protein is CASSLFRGSGNTIYF.

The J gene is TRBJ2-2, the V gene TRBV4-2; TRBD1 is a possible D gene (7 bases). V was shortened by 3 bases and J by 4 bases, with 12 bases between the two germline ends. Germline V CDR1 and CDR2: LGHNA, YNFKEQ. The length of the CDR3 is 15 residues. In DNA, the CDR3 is TGTGCCAGCAGCCAGGGGCAGGGGGGCACCGGGGAGCTGTTTTTT. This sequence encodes CASSQGQGGTGELFF.

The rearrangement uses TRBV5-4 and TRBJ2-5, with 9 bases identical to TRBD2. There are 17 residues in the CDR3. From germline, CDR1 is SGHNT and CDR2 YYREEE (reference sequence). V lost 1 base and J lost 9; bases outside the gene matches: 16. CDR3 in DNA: TGTGCCAGCAGCTTGCCCTCAGCGGGGGGCCAGACCCGGCCCCAGTACTTC. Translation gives CASSLPSAGGQTRPQYF.

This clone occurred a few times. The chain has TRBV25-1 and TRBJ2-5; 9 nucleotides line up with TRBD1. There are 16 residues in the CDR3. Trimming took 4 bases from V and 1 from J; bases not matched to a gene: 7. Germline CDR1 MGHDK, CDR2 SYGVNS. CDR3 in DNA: TGTGCCAGCAGTGTTACAGGGGGCGGAGGCCAAGAGACCCAGTACTTC. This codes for CASSVTGGGGQETQYF.